This T cell receptor beta chain was captured by sequencing in a study of shared clonotypes between healthy human individuals. Study observations and caveats: Generally, naive subsets (rather than memory subsets) showed larger estimated richness.

The CDR3 is 13 residues long. V shed 4 bases and J shed 2 bases, with 4 bases lying between them. Germline loops: CDR1 SGHKS, CDR2 YYEKEE (reference sequence). An assay was performed, and its level was deep. The authors distributed each subset's genomic DNA evenly over several immunoSEQ plates. TCRdb keeps only in-frame clones here, not all; method: immunoSEQ multiplex PCR. Of around 690,000 clones detected, 80% to 95% appear once; the ten largest clones hold about 34%. The authors combined CD45RO+ cells with CCR7-negative CD45RA+ TemRA cells as CD8 memory. With regard to this clone: No antigen is known for it.

The chain recombines TRBV5-5 with TRBJ2-6; no definite D call. The material sequenced was memory CD8+ T cells from PBMCs. The sample's subset: CD45RO+ cells pooled with CCR7-negative TemRA cells. This TCR came from a man aged 18 to 29 in good health. Some clones in this sample may be carry-over from other donors' samples. The CDR3 DNA reads as TGTGCCAGCAGCCCCGCTGGGGCCAACGTCCTGACTTTC. Translated: CASSPAGANVLTF.